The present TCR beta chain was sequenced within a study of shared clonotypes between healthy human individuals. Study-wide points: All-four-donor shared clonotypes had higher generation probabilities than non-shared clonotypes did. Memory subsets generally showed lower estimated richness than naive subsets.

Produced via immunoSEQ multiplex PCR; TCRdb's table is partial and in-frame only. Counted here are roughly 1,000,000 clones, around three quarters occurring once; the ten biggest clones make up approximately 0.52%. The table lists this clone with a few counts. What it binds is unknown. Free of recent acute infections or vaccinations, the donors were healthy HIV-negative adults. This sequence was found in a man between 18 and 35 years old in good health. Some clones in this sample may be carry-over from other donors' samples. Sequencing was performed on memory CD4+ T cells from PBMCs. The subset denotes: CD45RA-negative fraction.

The CDR3 nucleotides are TGTGCCAGCAGGCGCCCGGGGGGCAGCTACGAGCAGTACTTC. Its translation: CASRRPGGSYEQYF. V gene TRBV11-2 combines with J gene TRBJ2-7; possibly TRBD2 for D (7 bases). Germline V gene data show CDR1 as SGHAT and CDR2 as FQNNGV. The V end lost 6 bases, the J end lost 3 bases, and 15 bases lay between the germline ends. The CDR3 runs to 14 residues. Looking up the rest from reference TRBV11-2 and TRBJ2-7 gives the full variable domain: EAGVAQSPRYKIIEKRQSVAFWCNPISGHATLYWYQQILGQGPKLLIQFQNNGVVDDSQLPKDRFSAERLKGVDSTLKIQPAKLEDSAVYLCASRRPGGSYEQYFGPGTRLTVT.